One and the same sample provided the 4 T cell receptor beta chains below, sequenced in a study of blood T cell repertoires in COVID-19. The protocol was immunoSEQ multiplex PCR, while the TCRdb copy is restricted to in-frame clones and leaves out a portion. The data contain about 400,000 clones, over 75% of them singletons. Sequenced sample: PBMCs or T cells enriched from blood (not recorded which). The origin of the receptors is a man in his forties or fifties in a cohort exposed to, infected with or recovered from COVID-19 (not recorded which).

The J gene is TRBJ1-4, the V gene TRBV7-9, with TRBD1 matching over 7 bases. The germline V gene encodes CDR1 SEHNR and CDR2 FQNEAQ (reference sequence). CDR3 size: 14 residues. V trimming: 4 bases; J trimming: 10 bases; junction bases outside the gene matches: 9. Here the CDR3 reads CASSSDGQAGKLFF. CDR3 nucleotide sequence: TGTGCCAGCAGCTCCGATGGACAGGCGGGAAAACTGTTTTTT.

This rearrangement joins TRBV18 to TRBJ2-2; the match to TRBD1 covers 9 bases. CDR1 is KGHSH, CDR2 LQKENI, per germline. Losses at the gene ends were 4 bases for V and 4 bases for J; bases not matched to a gene: 4. This CDR3 is 15 amino acids long. The CDR3, as DNA: TGTGCCAGCTCACGACGGGACAGGGTCACCGGGGAGCTGTTTTTT. Translation gives CASSRRDRVTGELFF.

The chain couples TRBV10-2 to TRBJ2-1; 8 nucleotides agree with TRBD1. Trimming took 2 bases from V and 9 from J; bases not matched to a gene: 9. The CDR3 totals 15 residues. Per germline, CDR1 WSHSY and CDR2 SAAADI. CDR3 region: CASSEGQGSWGEQFF. CDR3 coding DNA: TGCGCCAGCAGTGAGGGACAGGGTTCATGGGGTGAGCAGTTCTTC.

The chain carries TRBV5-1 and TRBJ2-5, with D possibly matching TRBD1 (7 bases). This CDR3 has 15 residues. The V end lost 5 bases, the J end lost 2 bases, and 16 bases lay between the germline ends. Germline loops: CDR1 SGHRS, CDR2 YFSETQ. CDR3: CASSWTGGTQETQYF. CDR3 bases: TGCGCCAGCAGTTGGACAGGAGGGACGCAAGAGACCCAGTACTTC.